The 21 T cell receptor beta chains presented below share a single source sample, sequenced in a study of beta chain features in type 1 diabetes. Expressed TCRB transcripts got sequenced, as all isolated RNA was reverse transcribed. TCRdb keeps only in-frame clones here, not all; method: immunoSEQ multiplex PCR. The data contain 150,000 or so clones, approximately 9.8% of them singletons. Sequencing input: central memory CD4+ T cells from blood. The receptor source for this set is a middle-aged woman in good health.

This clone was counted a few times. The chain recombines TRBV19 with TRBJ2-3; D uncertain. Trimming removed 5 bases from V and 3 bases from J, with 6 bases in between. The CDR3 loop spans 12 amino acids. Germline CDR1 reads LNHDA; CDR2 reads SQIVND (reference sequence). The CDR3 DNA sequence: TGTGCCAGTAGTTCTGAGACAGATACGCAGTATTTT. Protein sequence: CASSSETDTQYF.

V gene TRBV5-6 combines with J gene TRBJ2-3; 10 positions agree with TRBD2. V shed 7 bases, J shed 0 bases, and the junction held 5 bases outside the gene matches. CDR3 length: 15 residues. Germline V gene sequence: CDR1 SGHDT, CDR2 YYEEEE. CDR3 amino acids: CASGTTSGSTDTQYF. The CDR3 DNA sequence: TGTGCCAGCGGGACGACTAGCGGGAGCACAGATACGCAGTATTTT.

A few counts support this clone. This chain joins TRBV6-5 and TRBJ2-3; no firm D call. The CDR3 is 14 residues long. V was cut by 2 bases and J by 0 bases, with 6 bases left in between. Germline loops: CDR1 MNHEY, CDR2 SVGAGI. The chain's CDR3 is CASSYLTSTDTQYF. The CDR3, as DNA: TGTGCCAGCAGTTACCTAACTAGCACAGATACGCAGTATTTT.

The chain has TRBV5-1 and TRBJ2-3; D is perhaps TRBD2 (6 bases). CDR1 and CDR2 from the germline V gene are SGHRS and YFSETQ. This CDR3 spans 15 amino acids. V gave up 0 bases and J gave up 0 bases, with 8 bases separating them. CDR3 in DNA: TGCGCCAGCAGCTTGGGGGGGACTAGCACAGATACGCAGTATTTT. Protein product: CASSLGGTSTDTQYF.

This clone was counted only a few times. The CDR3 here is CSVVRDNSYEQYF. The CDR3 DNA reads as TGCAGCGTTGTAAGGGACAACTCCTACGAGCAGTACTTC. The chain couples TRBV29-1 to TRBJ2-7; D is perhaps TRBD1 (6 bases). The germline CDR1 and CDR2 sequences are SQVTM and ANQGSEA. Trimming stripped 4 bases from V and 0 bases from J, with 10 bases between. This CDR3 comprises 13 residues.

This chain links TRBV7-9 with TRBJ2-5, with TRBD1 matching over 10 bases. The CDR3 is 15 amino acids. With 1 base clipped from V and 5 bases from J, the junction kept 4 bases outside the gene matches. Germline V gene lookup returns CDR1 SEHNR and CDR2 FQNEAQ (reference sequence). The CDR3 reads CASSLGQGATETQYF. CDR3 coding DNA: TGTGCCAGCAGCTTAGGACAGGGGGCGACGGAGACCCAGTACTTC.

V is TRBV29-1 and J is TRBJ2-7, with 10 nucleotides matching TRBD2. From germline, CDR1 is SQVTM and CDR2 ANQGSEA. The junction had 7 bases not matched to a gene; V was cut back by 4 bases and J by 4 bases. The CDR3 extends over 14 amino acids. The CDR3 protein is CSVALAGVYYEQYF. CDR3 coding DNA: TGCAGCGTTGCCCTAGCGGGGGTCTATTACGAGCAGTACTTC.

This clone was counted only a few times. The chain carries TRBV7-2 and TRBJ1-1, with 12 bases fitting TRBD1. The J segment lost 5 bases and the V segment lost 1 base, leaving 5 bases of the junction unmatched. This CDR3 comprises 16 residues. Germline lookup yields CDR1 SGHTA and CDR2 FQGNSA. CDR3 in amino acids: CASSLGGTGGLTEAFF. The CDR3 bases are TGTGCCAGCAGCTTAGGGGGGACAGGGGGCTTGACTGAAGCTTTCTTT.

The chain joins TRBV19 to TRBJ2-5, with a tentative D call TRBD1 (7 bases). V gave up 5 bases and J gave up 2 bases, with 12 bases separating them. The CDR3 runs 14 residues. Looked up from germline, CDR1 is LNHDA and CDR2 is SQIVND (reference sequence). CDR3 region: CASSAGQMQETQYF. The CDR3 DNA reads TGTGCCAGTAGTGCGGGACAGATGCAAGAGACCCAGTACTTC.

This clone was counted only a few times. The chain joins TRBV7-8 to TRBJ1-1; tentatively, D is TRBD1 (5 bases). The CDR3 is 13 amino acids. The V end lost 1 base, the J end lost 3 bases, and 6 bases lay between the germline ends. CDR1 and CDR2 from the germline V gene are SGHVS and FQNEAQ. The chain's CDR3 is CASSLGGDTEAFF. CDR3 DNA sequence: TGTGCCAGCAGCTTAGGGGGGGACACTGAAGCTTTCTTT. Full variable domain (rest looked up from reference TRBV7-8 and TRBJ1-1): GAGVSQSPRYKVAKRGQDVALRCDPISGHVSLFWYQQALGQGPEFLTYFQNEAQLDKSGLPSDRFFAERPEGSVSTLKIQRTQQEDSAVYLCASSLGGDTEAFFGQGTRLTVV.

The chain couples TRBV27 to TRBJ2-4; 7 bases match TRBD1. The CDR3 runs to 22 residues. J lost 2 bases, V lost 6 bases, and 28 bases had no gene match. From germline, CDR1 is MNHEY and CDR2 SMNVEV (reference sequence). CDR3 residues: CASSPDRRLPRGTQGSKNIQYF. The CDR3 DNA follows: TGTGCCAGCAGCCCCGATCGTAGACTACCGAGGGGCACACAGGGGTCCAAAAACATTCAGTACTTC.

This clone was observed a handful of times. In DNA form, the CDR3 reads TGTGCCAGCAGCTTTAACTCAAGATCCTACAATGAGCAGTTCTTC. Amino acid sequence: CASSFNSRSYNEQFF. The V call is TRBV7-2, the J call TRBJ2-1; no definite D call. Germline V gene data show CDR1 as SGHTA and CDR2 as FQGNSA. The CDR3 sequence is 15 residues long. V was trimmed by 3 bases and J by 1 base, leaving 10 bases between them.

The chain is built from TRBV5-6 and TRBJ1-2, with 12 bases lining up with TRBD1. The CDR3 extends over 14 amino acids. V shed 3 bases and J 8 bases; nucleotides not matched to a gene: 5. Germline values: CDR1 SGHDT, CDR2 YYEEEE. The CDR3 region has the DNA TGTGCCAGCAGCTGGGACAGGGGGCGCGTAGGCTACACCTTC. It is translated as CASSWDRGRVGYTF.

This clone was counted between two and nine times. V and J are TRBV14 and TRBJ1-1; no clear D. The germline V gene has CDR1 SGHDN and CDR2 FVKESK. Trimming removed 5 bases from V and 8 bases from J, with 9 bases in between. CDR3 length: 11 residues. Written as DNA, the CDR3 is TGTGCCAGCAGCTCCTTTTCCGAAGCTTTCTTT. It encodes CASSSFSEAFF.

At least ten counts were recorded for this clone. The V and J genes are TRBV29-1 and TRBJ2-7, with 12 nucleotides matching TRBD1. The CDR3 is 14 residues long. V shed 6 bases and J 6 bases; nucleotides not matched to a gene: 9. CDR1 and CDR2 from the germline V gene are SQVTM and ANQGSEA. The CDR3 is CSVSPGQGASEQYF. CDR3 nucleotides: TGCAGCGTGTCTCCGGGACAGGGGGCGTCCGAGCAGTACTTC.

This clone is medium-sized (0.01 to 0.1%) in the sample. The chain links TRBV7-7 to TRBJ2-1; possible D gene TRBD2, 7 bases. V lost 5 bases, J lost 4 bases, and 15 bases lay in between. Germline values: CDR1 SSHAT, CDR2 FNYEAQ (reference sequence). This CDR3 is 15 amino acids long. This chain's CDR3 is CASSPVGGQYNEQFF. In nucleotides, the CDR3 is TGTGCCAGCAGCCCGGTGGGGGGGCAGTACAATGAGCAGTTCTTC. Full variable domain (rest looked up from reference TRBV7-7 and TRBJ2-1): GAGVSQSPRYKVTKRGQDVTLRCDPISSHATLYWYQQALGQGPEFLTYFNYEAQPDKSGLPSDRFSAERPEGSISTLTIQRTEQRDSAMYRCASSPVGGQYNEQFFGPGTRLTVL.

This clone has a handful of counts. The CDR3 region is CSVVIQVNTEAFF. CDR3 nucleotide sequence: TGCAGCGTTGTGATACAGGTGAACACTGAAGCTTTCTTT. V usage is TRBV29-1 and J usage is TRBJ1-1, with D possibly matching TRBD1 (5 bases). The V gene's germline CDR1 is SQVTM and CDR2 ANQGSEA. V shed 4 bases and J shed 0 bases, with 9 bases lying between them. CDR3 size: 13 residues.

The chain is built from TRBV7-9 and TRBJ1-5; TRBD1 matches at 9 bases. The length of the CDR3 is 15 residues. V lost 5 bases, J lost 7 bases, and 9 bases stayed unmatched. Germline CDR1 reads SEHNR; CDR2 reads FQNEAQ (reference sequence). This CDR3 is CASSQGGQGWQPQHF. The DNA for the CDR3 is TGTGCCAGCAGCCAGGGGGGACAGGGATGGCAGCCCCAGCATTTT.

The chain combines TRBV6-5 with TRBJ1-2; no clear D. Germline V CDR1 and CDR2: MNHEY, SVGAGI. The CDR3 has 13 residues. The V end was cut by 5 bases, the J end by 7 bases, with 14 bases between. The CDR3 here is CASSPSPPRGYTF. The CDR3, as DNA: TGTGCCAGCAGTCCAAGCCCCCCCCGTGGCTACACCTTC.

The chain carries TRBV7-8 and TRBJ1-6; D gene uncertain. The germline V and J ends were trimmed by 5 bases and 9 bases, with 14 bases remaining between them. CDR1 is SGHVS and CDR2 is FQNEAQ in the germline V gene. The CDR3 totals 14 residues. Here the CDR3 reads CASSLYDSGSPLHF. CDR3 nucleotides: TGTGCCAGCAGCCTATACGACTCGGGTTCACCCCTCCACTTT.

The V and J genes are TRBV6-4 and TRBJ2-3; 7 nucleotides line up with TRBD2. The V gene end was trimmed by 4 bases and the J gene end by 2 bases; junction bases not matched to a gene: 3. Per germline, CDR1 MRHNA and CDR2 SNTAGT. The length of the CDR3 is 14 residues. The CDR3 DNA reads as TGTGCCAGCAGTGCAGCGGGGTCCACAGATACGCAGTATTTT. Its protein product is CASSAAGSTDTQYF.